One and the same sample provided the 28 T cell receptor beta chains below, sequenced in a study of blood T cell repertoires in COVID-19. Generated by immunoSEQ multiplex PCR, the TCRdb table keeps only in-frame clones and is missing some. This table has approximately 94,000 clones, 88% appearing once. The specimen was peripheral blood. The source is an elderly woman with active COVID-19.

The chain couples TRBV21-1 to TRBJ1-1; the D call in the table, TRBD1, was not verified against the DNA. TRBV21-1 corresponds to a pseudogene. There are 13 residues in the CDR3. The CDR3 bases are TGTGCCAGCCGTACAGCCCTGAACACTGAAGCTTTCTTT. It codes for CASRTALNTEAFF.

V gene TRBV7-3 combines with J gene TRBJ2-1; TRBD2 aligns across 10 bases. This CDR3 region has 18 residues. The V gene's germline CDR1 is SGHTA and CDR2 FQGTGA. Losses at the gene ends were 2 bases for V and 4 bases for J; bases not matched to a gene: 11. The chain's CDR3 is CASSLRSGRAIGYNEQFF. DNA of the CDR3: TGTGCCAGCAGCTTACGGAGCGGGAGGGCCATTGGGTACAATGAGCAGTTCTTC.

This clone was counted a few times. The genes are TRBV28 and TRBJ2-7; tentative D call: TRBD2 (5 bases). Germline V gene data show CDR1 as MDHEN and CDR2 as SYDVKM. Trimming took off 6 bases at V and 0 bases at J, with 15 bases between the two ends. The CDR3 sequence is 15 residues long. Here the CDR3 DNA reads TGTGCCAGCAGCCCGGACTTTTCGGGCTCCTACGAGCAGTACTTC. Residues: CASSPDFSGSYEQYF.

The CDR3 bases are TGTGCCAGCAGCCCCAGAGGAGGGTTGTCTGGGGCCAACGTCCTGACTTTC. Its protein is CASSPRGGLSGANVLTF. The V gene is TRBV7-9, the J gene TRBJ2-6, with TRBD2 as a possible D gene (6 bases). CDR1 and CDR2 from the germline V gene are SEHNR and FQNEAQ (reference sequence). Trimming removed 5 bases from V and 1 base from J, with 15 bases in between. There are 17 residues in the CDR3.

The chain joins TRBV28 to TRBJ1-2; 10 nucleotides align to TRBD1. Germline CDR1 reads MDHEN; CDR2 reads SYDVKM. The ends lost 7 bases at V and 7 bases at J; junction bases unmatched: 15. The CDR3 length is 16 residues. CDR3 amino acids: CASTRTGTGVFSGYTF. CDR3 nucleotide sequence: TGTGCCAGCACCAGAACCGGGACAGGGGTCTTTAGTGGCTACACCTTC.

This clone has just one count. The chain carries TRBV29-1 and TRBJ1-2; no clear D gene. Trimming removed 4 bases at V and 4 bases at J, with 7 bases between. There are 11 residues in the CDR3. CDR1 and CDR2 (germline): SQVTM, ANQGSEA. CDR3 bases: TGCAGCGTTGCTCTCGGCTATGGCTACACCTTC. Translated, it gives CSVALGYGYTF.

The V and J genes are TRBV28 and TRBJ1-6, with D tentatively TRBD1 (6 bases). CDR1 is MDHEN, CDR2 SYDVKM, per germline. The length of the CDR3 is 18 residues. Trimming shortened V by 2 bases and J by 1 base, and 15 bases separated the two germline ends. As DNA, the CDR3 is TGTGCCAGCAGTTTAATGCGGGCAGGGGCGTCCTATAATTCACCCCTCCACTTT. Its protein is CASSLMRAGASYNSPLHF.

The CDR3 reads CASSLAGGLEQFF. For the CDR3, the DNA is TGTGCCAGCAGTTTAGCGGGAGGTCTTGAGCAGTTCTTC. The chain uses TRBV28 and TRBJ2-1; the match to TRBD2 covers 8 bases. From germline, CDR1 is MDHEN and CDR2 SYDVKM. The CDR3 is made up of 13 amino acids. The junction had 3 bases not matched to a gene; V was cut back by 2 bases and J by 9 bases. Complete variable domain (other parts from reference TRBV28 and TRBJ2-1): DVKVTQSSRYLVKRTGEKVFLECVQDMDHENMFWYRQDPGLGLRLIYFSYDVKMKEKGDIPEGYSVSREKKERFSLILESASTNQTSMYLCASSLAGGLEQFFGPGTRLTVL.

In this sample, this clone turned up a few times. The chain is built from TRBV15 and TRBJ2-7, with 7 bases that match TRBD1. This CDR3 is built from 15 residues. In germline, CDR1 is LNHNV, CDR2 YYDKDF (reference sequence). V was pared by 0 bases and J by 12 bases, with 14 bases of the junction left unmatched. As DNA, the CDR3 is TGTGCCACCAGCAGAGATCTCGCGGTGGCCGCAGGGGGGTACTTC. This gives the protein CATSRDLAVAAGGYF. Based on the CDR3 plus reference TRBV15 and TRBJ2-7, the full variable domain is DAMVIQNPRYQVTQFGKPVTLSCSQTLNHNVMYWYQQKSSQAPKLLFHYYDKDFNNEADTPDNFQSRRPNTSFCFLDIRSPGLGDTAMYLCATSRDLAVAAGGYFGPGTRLTVT.

This rearrangement joins TRBV6-5 to TRBJ2-7; maybe TRBD1 (5 bases). Germline CDR1 is MNHEY and CDR2 is SVGAGI. This CDR3 spans 13 amino acids. With 8 bases removed from V and 5 bases from J, the gap between germline ends came to 16 bases. The CDR3 DNA reads as TGTGCCAGCGGAAGGGGCTCCTGGAACGAGCAGTACTTC. Protein product: CASGRGSWNEQYF.

This sequence joins TRBV28 and TRBJ2-1, with TRBD2 matching over 7 bases. The germline V gene has CDR1 MDHEN and CDR2 SYDVKM. Trimming removed 7 bases from V and 0 bases from J; junction bases left unmatched: 6. CDR3 size: 15 residues. In nucleotides, the CDR3 is TGTGCCAGCATGCTAGGCGGGAGCTCCTACAATGAGCAGTTCTTC. Translation gives CASMLGGSSYNEQFF.

The J gene is TRBJ1-1, the V gene TRBV7-6, with TRBD1 matching over 9 bases. The CDR3 has 15 residues. V lost 1 base to trimming and J lost 1 base; unmatched junction nucleotides: 1. Per germline, CDR1 SGHVS and CDR2 FNYEAQ. CDR3 DNA: TGTGCCAGCAGCTTAGAGGGACAGGGGAACACTGAAGCTTTCTTT. Its protein product is CASSLEGQGNTEAFF. Complete variable domain (other parts from reference TRBV7-6 and TRBJ1-1): GAGVSQSPRYKVTKRGQDVALRCDPISGHVSLYWYRQALGQGPEFLTYFNYEAQQDKSGLPNDRFSAERPEGSISTLTIQRTEQRDSAMYRCASSLEGQGNTEAFFGQGTRLTVV.

V and J are TRBV5-1 and TRBJ2-3; 9 bases are shared with TRBD2. With V trimmed by 7 bases and J by 4 bases, 10 bases remained unmatched. Germline V lookup: CDR1 SGHRS, CDR2 YFSETQ. CDR3 length: 15 residues. CDR3 residues: CASVPGSGSPDTQYF. DNA of the CDR3: TGCGCCAGCGTCCCGGGTAGCGGGAGCCCAGATACGCAGTATTTT.

The V and J genes are TRBV7-3 and TRBJ2-1, with TRBD2 matching over 8 bases. CDR1 and CDR2 from the germline V gene are SGHTA and FQGTGA. Trimming removed 5 bases from V and 7 bases from J; junction bases left unmatched: 19. The CDR3 extends over 18 amino acids. The CDR3 is CASSPEGGGAGEGNEQFF. The CDR3 coding sequence is TGTGCCAGCAGCCCGGAGGGGGGTGGAGCGGGAGAAGGGAATGAGCAGTTCTTC.

This clone was counted only a few times. This sequence joins TRBV5-8 and TRBJ2-7; 12 positions match TRBD2. V lost 0 bases, J lost 9 bases, and 4 bases stayed unmatched. The CDR3 spans 14 residues. From germline, CDR1 is SGHTS and CDR2 YDEGEE. The CDR3 sequence is CASSLGLAGELQYF. The CDR3 DNA reads as TGTGCCAGCAGCTTGGGACTAGCGGGAGAATTGCAGTACTTC.

This rearrangement joins TRBV7-2 to TRBJ2-2; 10 bases line up with TRBD2. The junction had 10 bases not matched to a gene; V was cut back by 2 bases and J by 7 bases. The CDR3 is made up of 17 amino acids. Germline loops: CDR1 SGHTA, CDR2 FQGNSA. The chain's CDR3 is CASSLSKREGRHGELFF. In DNA form, the CDR3 reads TGTGCCAGCAGCTTATCCAAGCGGGAGGGCCGTCACGGGGAGCTGTTTTTT.

This chain joins TRBV2 and TRBJ1-5, with 7 bases identical to TRBD1. CDR1 is SNHLY, CDR2 FYNNEI, per germline. With 7 bases clipped from V and 2 bases from J, the junction kept 5 bases outside the gene matches. The CDR3 runs 14 residues. This chain's CDR3 is CASTTQGRNQPQHF. The CDR3 DNA is TGTGCCAGCACCACACAGGGGCGCAATCAGCCCCAGCATTTT.

This clone was counted only a few times. V gene TRBV5-1 combines with J gene TRBJ2-1; TRBD2 matches at 10 bases. V shed 8 bases and J 5 bases; nucleotides not matched to a gene: 10. The germline V gene has CDR1 SGHRS and CDR2 YFSETQ. The CDR3 extends over 15 amino acids. DNA for the CDR3: TGCGCCAGTAATCAGGGGACTAGCGTTGACAATGAGCAGTTCTTC. Translated, it gives CASNQGTSVDNEQFF. The full variable domain, rest sourced from reference TRBV5-1 and TRBJ2-1, is KAGVTQTPRYLIKTRGQQVTLSCSPISGHRSVSWYQQTPGQGLQFLFEYFSETQRNKGNFPGRFSGRQFSNSRSEMNVSTLELGDSALYLCASNQGTSVDNEQFFGPGTRLTVL.

The CDR3 DNA is TGTGCCAGCAGTTCCGGGGGGAGCTACGAGCAGTACTTC. Translated: CASSSGGSYEQYF. The chain uses TRBV12-3 or TRBV12-4 and TRBJ2-7; TRBD2 matches at 7 bases. Germline trimming cut 4 bases from V and 3 bases from J; bases unmatched to any gene: 3. The CDR3 totals 13 residues.

This rearrangement joins TRBV7-2 to TRBJ2-7, with D perhaps TRBD2 (6 bases). The CDR3 spans 14 residues. Germline lookup yields CDR1 SGHTA and CDR2 FQGNSA. The V gene lost 8 bases and the J gene lost 9 bases, with 23 bases spanning the gap. The CDR3 DNA sequence: TGTGCCAGCGGGTCGGGAGAGCGGCGGATCTGGCAGTACTTC. It codes for CASGSGERRIWQYF.

The chain has TRBV27 and TRBJ2-1, with 13 bases identical to TRBD2. The CDR3 consists of 18 residues. Germline trimming cut 4 bases from V and 7 bases from J; bases unmatched to any gene: 13. Germline lookup yields CDR1 MNHEY and CDR2 SMNVEV (reference sequence). Here the CDR3 reads CASSSEGLAGVGRNEQFF. CDR3 in DNA: TGTGCCAGCAGTTCCGAAGGACTAGCGGGAGTTGGTCGGAATGAGCAGTTCTTC.

CDR3 sequence (DNA): TGTGCCAGCAGTCGTACGGGAGACCCGACCTACAATGAGCAGTTCTTC. It encodes CASSRTGDPTYNEQFF. The chain joins TRBV9 to TRBJ2-1; a possible D gene is TRBD2 (6 bases). Germline CDR1 is SGDLS and CDR2 is YYNGEE. Trimming took 5 bases from V and 2 from J, leaving 17 bases between them. This CDR3 contains 16 residues.

CDR3 sequence (DNA): TGTGCCTGGGGACACTTGAACACTGAAGCTTTCTTT. This translates into CAWGHLNTEAFF. The chain links TRBV30 to TRBJ1-1; possibly TRBD1 for D (5 bases). Between the trimmed V and J ends, which lost 5 bases and 0 bases, there was a span of 7 bases. This CDR3 region has 12 residues. The germline V gene has CDR1 GTSNPN and CDR2 SVGIG (reference sequence).

The chain couples TRBV7-9 to TRBJ2-1; D may be TRBD2 (5 bases). The V gene's germline CDR1 is SEHNR and CDR2 FQNEAQ (reference sequence). V shed 2 bases and J shed 6 bases, with 14 bases lying between them. The CDR3 contains 15 residues. The CDR3 region has the DNA TGTGCCAGCAGCTTATTGAGCGGTGTCCGCAATGAGCAGTTCTTC. This translates into CASSLLSGVRNEQFF. The full variable domain, completed using reference TRBV7-9 and TRBJ2-1, is DTGVSQNPRHKITKRGQNVTFRCDPISEHNRLYWYRQTLGQGPEFLTYFQNEAQLEKSRLLSDRFSAERPKGSFSTLEIQRTEQGDSAMYLCASSLLSGVRNEQFFGPGTRLTVL.

The chain recombines TRBV29-1 with TRBJ2-5; weak D call: TRBD2 (6 bases). V was clipped by 1 base and J by 1 base, with 16 bases between them. CDR3 length: 16 amino acids. CDR1 and CDR2 (germline): SQVTM, ANQGSEA. The CDR3 loop is CSVEGWEEGSQETQYF. CDR3 nucleotides: TGCAGCGTTGAAGGATGGGAGGAGGGTTCCCAAGAGACCCAGTACTTC.

The rearrangement uses TRBV19 and TRBJ2-1; 12 bases align to TRBD2. The V gene end was trimmed by 6 bases and the J gene end by 9 bases; junction bases not matched to a gene: 6. Germline values: CDR1 LNHDA, CDR2 SQIVND (reference sequence). The CDR3 contains 14 residues. Written as DNA, the CDR3 is TGTGCCAGTAGGACTAGCGGGAGAACTGGTGAGCAGTTCTTC. As protein: CASRTSGRTGEQFF.

J is TRBJ1-1 and V is TRBV7-9; D unclear. Germline V gives CDR1 SEHNR, CDR2 FQNEAQ (reference sequence). The CDR3 consists of 14 residues. V dropped 2 bases and J dropped 1 base, with 8 bases sitting between them. This CDR3 is CASSLHGPNTEAFF. The CDR3 region has the DNA TGTGCCAGCAGCTTACACGGTCCGAACACTGAAGCTTTCTTT.

A note on this clone: The limits of the CDR3 on the DNA are not certain, so only TCRdb's listed CDR3 is given. CDR3 loop: CASSFLWDSRGYEQFF. The chain uses TRBV11-2 and TRBJ2-1; the D call of TRBD2 is as the table states it, not checked on the DNA. The CDR3 is 16 residues long, counting both termini. Germline CDR1 reads SGHAT; CDR2 reads FQNNGV.